A single sample is the source of the 30 T cell receptor beta chains below, sequenced in a study of blood T cell repertoires in COVID-19. Libraries were prepared by immunoSEQ multiplex PCR; TCRdb keeps only in-frame clonotypes and omits some of them. The sample carries approximately 38,000 clones, around 88% recorded once. The material sequenced was peripheral blood. The receptors here all came from a woman aged 70-85 years with active COVID-19.

The V call is TRBV7-8, the J call TRBJ2-2, with D maybe TRBD1 (5 bases). This CDR3 region has 14 residues. The germline gives CDR1 SGHVS, CDR2 FQNEAQ. The V and J ends lost 4 bases and 5 bases respectively, with 11 bases between them. DNA of the CDR3: TGTGCCAGCAGCTGGGAAAGGGGAACCGGGGAGCTGTTTTTT. Translating gives CASSWERGTGELFF.

The chain combines TRBV27 with TRBJ1-4; D gene unclear. The CDR3 consists of 15 residues. V lost 3 bases and J 8 bases, leaving 16 bases between the germline ends. The V gene's germline CDR1 is MNHEY and CDR2 SMNVEV (reference sequence). For the CDR3, the DNA is TGTGCCAGCAGTTTGGCGACACGTCCAAACGAAAAACTGTTTTTT. This codes for CASSLATRPNEKLFF.

The chain is built from TRBV18 and TRBJ2-7; TRBD2 matches 8 bases. Germline trimming cut 2 bases from V and 2 bases from J; bases unmatched to any gene: 5. Germline CDR1 is KGHSH and CDR2 is LQKENI. The CDR3 is made up of 15 amino acids. For the CDR3, the DNA is TGTGCCAGCTCACCATCTAGCGGGTCCCCCTACGAGCAGTACTTC. Translated: CASSPSSGSPYEQYF.

The J gene is TRBJ2-3, the V gene TRBV30; 8 bases line up with TRBD2. This CDR3 spans 13 amino acids. Germline V gives CDR1 GTSNPN, CDR2 SVGIG (reference sequence). V was pared by 3 bases and J by 6 bases, with 5 bases of the junction left unmatched. In DNA form, the CDR3 reads TGTGCCTGGAGCGGGGGGGCCGGGGATACGCAGTATTTT. It translates to CAWSGGAGDTQYF.

This clone occurred a few times. The J gene is TRBJ2-5, the V gene TRBV6-2 or TRBV6-3, with 14 bases matching TRBD2. Trimming took 6 bases from V and 5 from J; bases not matched to a gene: 8. The CDR3 sequence is 16 residues long. Germline loops: CDR1 MNHEY, CDR2 SVGEGT. Written as DNA, the CDR3 is TGTGCCAGCAGCCGACTAGCGGGGGGGGTTTTGGAGACCCAGTACTTC. It codes for CASSRLAGGVLETQYF.

CDR3 DNA: TGTGCCAGCAGCTTGGCCGTTCAGGGTGGGACTAATGAAAAACTGTTTTTT. It encodes CASSLAVQGGTNEKLFF. The chain employs TRBV5-4 and TRBJ1-4; TRBD1 might be the D (5 bases). V was shortened by 0 bases and J by 2 bases, with 14 bases between the two germline ends. The length of the CDR3 is 17 residues. Germline CDR1 SGHNT, CDR2 YYREEE (reference sequence).

V gene TRBV2 combines with J gene TRBJ1-1; 7 bases map to TRBD1. CDR3 size: 12 residues. Trimming cost V 7 bases and J 5 bases; bases outside gene matches: 4. The germline gives CDR1 SNHLY, CDR2 FYNNEI. CDR3 nucleotides: TGTGCCAGCACCAGACAGGGTACTGAAGCTTTCTTT. Encoded protein: CASTRQGTEAFF.

This clone counts as medium-sized. Without the conserved terminal phenylalanine or tryptophan, this CDR3 likely stems from a read error. The limits of the CDR3 on the DNA are not certain, so only TCRdb's listed CDR3 is given. The gene calls are TRBV2 and TRBJ1-1; the table's D call, TRBD1, was not checked against the DNA. The CDR3 spans 11 amino acids, including both terminal residues. CDR1 and CDR2 from the germline V gene are SNHLY and FYNNEI. This CDR3 is CASMRDRVTHL.

This chain connects TRBV18 to TRBJ2-5, with TRBD1 matching over 10 bases. This CDR3 is 15 amino acids long. CDR1 is KGHSH and CDR2 is LQKENI in the germline V gene. V gave up 0 bases and J gave up 7 bases; unmatched junction bases: 5. DNA for the CDR3: TGTGCCAGCTCACCACCGACAGGGGGCGCCGGGACCCAGTACTTC. As protein: CASSPPTGGAGTQYF.

This clone was found a few times. The chain uses TRBV30 and TRBJ2-7; D is ambiguous. The germline gives CDR1 GTSNPN, CDR2 SVGIG (reference sequence). V was cut by 1 base and J by 2 bases, with 9 bases left in between. This CDR3 is 13 amino acids long. CDR3 DNA: TGTGCCTGGAGTGGTTCTAGTCCCTACGAGCAGTACTTC. It is translated as CAWSGSSPYEQYF. Variable domain in full (rest from reference TRBV30 and TRBJ2-7): SQTIHQWPATLVQPVGSPLSLECTVEGTSNPNLYWYRQAAGRGLQLLFYSVGIGQISSEVPQNLSASRPQDRQFILSSKKLLLSDSGFYLCAWSGSSPYEQYFGPGTRLTVT.

The rearrangement uses TRBV28 and TRBJ2-1, with 10 bases that match TRBD1. Germline loops: CDR1 MDHEN, CDR2 SYDVKM. There are 12 residues in the CDR3. Losses at the gene ends were 9 bases for V and 16 bases for J; bases not matched to a gene: 12. CDR3 bases: TGTGCCAGTGCGACAGGGGGCGCTTTGCCATTCTTC. Its translation: CASATGGALPFF.

This clone was seen just once. The chain uses TRBV30 and TRBJ1-6; D is unclear. Deletions cut 3 bases from V and 13 bases from J, with 16 bases between. The CDR3 loop spans 13 amino acids. In germline, CDR1 is GTSNPN, CDR2 SVGIG (reference sequence). CDR3: CAWSGAGTGPLHF. Here the CDR3 DNA reads TGTGCCTGGAGCGGCGCAGGTACGGGGCCCCTCCACTTT.

The chain carries TRBV6-1 and TRBJ2-1; 12 bases agree with TRBD2. Germline CDR1 MNHNS, CDR2 SASEGT. The junction had 1 base not matched to a gene; V was cut back by 1 base and J by 6 bases. The CDR3 is 15 amino acids. Here the CDR3 DNA reads TGTGCCAGCAGTGAAGGGACTAGCGGGGCCAATGAGCAGTTCTTC. Amino acid sequence: CASSEGTSGANEQFF.

This clone was counted once. This chain links TRBV4-3 with TRBJ2-6; D is unresolved. This CDR3 has 16 residues. Trimming left V 1 base short and J 1 base short, with 8 bases between. In germline, CDR1 is LGHNA, CDR2 YSLEER. CDR3 residues: CASSQAGLSGANVLTF. CDR3 bases: TGCGCCAGCAGCCAAGCAGGCCTATCTGGGGCCAACGTCCTGACTTTC.

The V and J genes are TRBV4-1 and TRBJ2-6; 10 positions agree with TRBD1. The germline CDR1 and CDR2 sequences are MGHRA and YSYEKL. The ends lost 1 base at V and 0 bases at J; junction bases unmatched: 3. There are 18 residues in the CDR3. CDR3 residues: CASSQAGTGASGANVLTF. CDR3 in DNA: TGCGCCAGCAGCCAAGCCGGGACAGGGGCCTCTGGGGCCAACGTCCTGACTTTC.

The chain recombines TRBV2 with TRBJ2-7; 8 bases line up with TRBD1. Germline V gene lookup returns CDR1 SNHLY and CDR2 FYNNEI. The CDR3 is made up of 13 amino acids. The trim removed 6 bases at V and 3 bases at J, leaving 4 bases unmatched. CDR3 nucleotides: TGTGCCAGCAGGACAGGGGCCCTCTACGAGCAGTACTTC. It translates to CASRTGALYEQYF.

This chain connects TRBV7-9 to TRBJ2-5, with TRBD1 as a possible D gene (6 bases). The CDR3 is made up of 16 amino acids. Germline V gene sequence: CDR1 SEHNR, CDR2 FQNEAQ (reference sequence). Trimming left V 5 bases short and J 3 bases short, with 19 bases between. CDR3 loop: CASSDPNEGVKETQYF. The CDR3 DNA follows: TGTGCCAGCAGCGACCCAAATGAGGGGGTGAAAGAGACCCAGTACTTC.

This clone has only one observation. The chain has TRBV18 and TRBJ1-1; 8 positions match TRBD1. Trimming removed 3 bases from V and 1 base from J; junction bases left unmatched: 4. Germline CDR1 and CDR2: KGHSH and LQKENI. The CDR3 spans 15 residues. The DNA of the CDR3 is TGTGCCAGCTCACCTGGGGACAGGCCGAACACTGAAGCTTTCTTT. The encoded protein is CASSPGDRPNTEAFF. Filled out from reference TRBV18 and TRBJ1-1, the complete variable domain reads NAGVMQNPRHLVRRRGQEARLRCSPMKGHSHVYWYRQLPEEGLKFMVYLQKENIIDESGMPKERFSAEFPKEGPSILRIQQVVRGDSAAYFCASSPGDRPNTEAFFGQGTRLTVV.

This chain connects TRBV7-8 to TRBJ2-7, with D hard to call. Trimming removed 5 bases at V and 3 bases at J, with 14 bases between. The CDR3 extends over 14 amino acids. Germline V gene data show CDR1 as SGHVS and CDR2 as FQNEAQ. As DNA, the CDR3 is TGTGCCAGCAGCCCATTGTCCAGGATCTACGAGCAGTACTTC. Amino acid sequence: CASSPLSRIYEQYF.

This CDR3 is CASISGGNTEAFF. For the CDR3, the DNA is TGTGCCAGCATCTCAGGGGGGAACACTGAAGCTTTCTTT. The V call is TRBV6-5, the J call TRBJ1-1; 7 bases agree with TRBD1. The CDR3 covers 13 residues. The V and J ends lost 7 bases and 1 base, in that order; junction bases with no gene match: 3. CDR1 is MNHEY and CDR2 is SVGAGI in the germline V gene.

This clone is labeled as medium-sized. The chain combines TRBV6-6 with TRBJ1-1; no firm D call. This CDR3 is built from 13 residues. Germline V CDR1 and CDR2: MNHNY, SVGAGI (reference sequence). V lost 2 bases to trimming and J lost 1 base, with 5 bases between them. CDR3 sequence: CASSYTQNTEAFF. CDR3 bases: TGTGCCAGCAGTTACACTCAGAACACTGAAGCTTTCTTT.

This sequence joins TRBV3-1 (or the pseudogene TRBV3-2) and TRBJ1-6; unclear D gene. The V gene's germline CDR1 is LGHDT and CDR2 YNNKEL (reference sequence). V lost 8 bases, J lost 7 bases, and 9 bases lay in between. This CDR3 is 12 amino acids long. The CDR3 here is CASSLANSPLHF. In DNA, the CDR3 is TGTGCCAGCTCGTTGGCCAATTCACCCCTCCACTTT.

The gene calls are TRBV6-5 and TRBJ2-1; 10 nucleotides match TRBD2. The J segment lost 4 bases and the V segment lost 7 bases, leaving 7 bases of the junction unmatched. Germline V gene sequence: CDR1 MNHEY, CDR2 SVGAGI. This CDR3 spans 15 amino acids. CDR3 sequence (DNA): TGTGCCAGCAACCAGTTAGCGGGGGGATACAATGAGCAGTTCTTC. Protein sequence: CASNQLAGGYNEQFF.

The chain employs TRBV28 and TRBJ2-7; D is ambiguous. The CDR3 has 15 residues. Germline V gene lookup returns CDR1 MDHEN and CDR2 SYDVKM. Deletions cut 5 bases from V and 1 base from J, with 15 bases between. This CDR3 reads CASSPQAGLSYEQYF. As DNA, the CDR3 is TGTGCCAGCAGTCCCCAGGCAGGCCTTTCCTACGAGCAGTACTTC. The full variable domain, in which reference TRBV28 and TRBJ2-7 provide the parts outside the CDR3, is DVKVTQSSRYLVKRTGEKVFLECVQDMDHENMFWYRQDPGLGLRLIYFSYDVKMKEKGDIPEGYSVSREKKERFSLILESASTNQTSMYLCASSPQAGLSYEQYFGPGTRLTVT.

The chain links TRBV6-5 to TRBJ2-3; TRBD1 is a possible D gene (5 bases). Trimming pared 6 bases from V and 2 bases from J, leaving 12 bases between. This CDR3 is 14 amino acids long. Germline V CDR1 and CDR2: MNHEY, SVGAGI. The CDR3 region has the DNA TGTGCCAGCAGACCGTCAGGGTACACAGATACGCAGTATTTT. As protein: CASRPSGYTDTQYF.

This rearrangement joins TRBV5-8 to TRBJ1-6, with 8 bases aligning to TRBD1. The V gene end was trimmed by 0 bases and the J gene end by 10 bases; junction bases not matched to a gene: 12. Germline V CDR1 and CDR2: SGHTS, YDEGEE. The CDR3 is 17 residues long. The CDR3 spells CASSLGFTGTGGSPLHF. CDR3 sequence (DNA): TGTGCCAGCAGCTTGGGTTTTACCGGGACAGGTGGCTCACCCCTCCACTTT.

This sequence joins TRBV5-8 and TRBJ2-3; possible D gene TRBD1, 6 bases. Germline CDR1 and CDR2: SGHTS and YDEGEE. The CDR3 length is 14 residues. Trimming removed 0 bases at V and 7 bases at J, with 12 bases between. CDR3 residues: CASSLDRAANTQYF. As DNA, the CDR3 is TGTGCCAGCAGCTTGGACAGGGCTGCGAATACGCAGTATTTT.

J is TRBJ1-1 and V is TRBV5-6; perhaps TRBD1 as D (5 bases). Germline-derived CDR1 and CDR2 are SGHDT and YYEEEE. There are 15 residues in the CDR3. V was pared by 0 bases and J by 3 bases, with 12 bases between. For the CDR3, the DNA is TGTGCCAGCAGCTTGGGGGGGACTATAGACACTGAAGCTTTCTTT. Translation: CASSLGGTIDTEAFF.

This rearrangement joins TRBV12-3 or TRBV12-4 to TRBJ2-7; D call uncertain. The CDR3 runs 12 residues. V lost 2 bases, J lost 6 bases, and 8 bases lay in between. The CDR3 DNA reads TGTGCCAGCAGTTTACAGGTCGGCGAGCAGTACTTC. Protein: CASSLQVGEQYF.

V usage is TRBV12-3 or TRBV12-4 and J usage is TRBJ2-5, with unresolved D. The CDR3 loop spans 13 amino acids. Trimming took off 6 bases at V and 4 bases at J, with 12 bases between the two ends. The DNA for the CDR3 is TGTGCCAGCAGGCCCACTATCGGAGAGACCCAGTACTTC. Amino acid sequence: CASRPTIGETQYF.